This record covers a single T cell receptor (beta chain). Its matching antigen is unknown. The protocol was immunoSEQ multiplex PCR, while the TCRdb copy is restricted to in-frame clones and leaves out a portion. The table shows about 130,000 clones, with 88% occurring only once. The data derive from a study of T cell responses to AZD1222 COVID-19 vaccine. General study results and limits: Females made up more of the donors, who were largely white British, and clonal diversity may have come out too low. Every sample of the repertoires postdated the peak T cell response. Recipients of two AZD1222 doses showed rising Spike-specific TCR breadth and depth.

The CDR3 sequence is 14 residues long. The V segment lost 4 bases and the J segment 6 bases; nucleotides outside the gene matches: 6. CDR1 and CDR2 (germline): SGHDT, YYEEEE. The source of this sequence is an adult in good health. Sequenced material: peripheral blood, taken on day 0 of MenACWY control vaccination. V is TRBV5-6 and J is TRBJ1-1; the match to TRBD1 covers 10 bases. For the CDR3, the DNA is TGTGCCAGCAGCGAGACAGGGGGCAAGGCTGAAGCTTTCTTT. It encodes CASSETGGKAEAFF. Based on the CDR3 plus reference TRBV5-6 and TRBJ1-1, the full variable domain is DAGVTQSPTHLIKTRGQQVTLRCSPKSGHDTVSWYQQALGQGPQFIFQYYEEEERQRGNFPDRFSGHQFPNYSSELNVNALLLGDSALYLCASSETGGKAEAFFGQGTRLTVV.